The T cell receptor (beta chain) described here comes from a study of T cell responses to AZD1222 COVID-19 vaccine. CDR3 length: 16 amino acids. The germline CDR1 and CDR2 sequences are MGHRA and YSYEKL. Trimming took 0 bases from V and 2 from J, leaving 13 bases between them. Profiled with immunoSEQ multiplex PCR; TCRdb holds only in-frame clones, not every one. The table includes tens of thousands of clones, roughly 84% detected once. As for this clone: Its specificity is not known.

The study's findings and limits: Repertoires were obtained only post-peak T cell response. CD4 TCRs covered the whole spike, strongest at regions 160-218 and 743-854. Reports indicate that nearly half of spike-specific TCRs are directed at unmutated variant regions. Clonal diversity was possibly underestimated, and the donors were mostly white British, with more females.

This chain links TRBV4-1 with TRBJ1-2; a weak D match, TRBD1 (6 bases). The input for sequencing was peripheral blood, taken 28 days after the second AZD1222 dose. This receptor was identified in an adult who received the AZD1222 COVID-19 vaccine. The CDR3 region is CASSQDIGGINYGYTF. In DNA, the CDR3 is TGCGCCAGCAGCCAAGATATAGGGGGAATAAACTATGGCTACACCTTC.